This entry is about one T cell receptor (beta chain). The length of the CDR3 is 13 residues. With V trimmed by 7 bases and J by 15 bases, 6 bases remained unmatched. Germline V lookup: CDR1 MNHEY, CDR2 SMNVEV (reference sequence). This specimen comes from a study of blood T cell repertoires in COVID-19. Overall study: Both acute and convalescent COVID-19 samples were obtained from the United States, Italy and Spain.

Here immunoSEQ multiplex PCR was the method, and the copy in TCRdb shows in-frame clones only, minus some. Here the sample spans around 250,000 clones, around 85% being singletons. Those enrolled, adults aged roughly 18 to 89 years, came from fewer than 25 US areas. The sequence came from a woman aged 45 to 65 with acute COVID-19. This chain joins TRBV27 and TRBJ2-1; the match to TRBD2 covers 16 bases. The sample comprised PBMCs or T cells enriched from blood (not recorded which). The CDR3: CASTGTSGGGRFF. The CDR3 coding sequence is TGTGCCAGCACTGGGACTAGCGGGGGGGGTCGGTTCTTC.